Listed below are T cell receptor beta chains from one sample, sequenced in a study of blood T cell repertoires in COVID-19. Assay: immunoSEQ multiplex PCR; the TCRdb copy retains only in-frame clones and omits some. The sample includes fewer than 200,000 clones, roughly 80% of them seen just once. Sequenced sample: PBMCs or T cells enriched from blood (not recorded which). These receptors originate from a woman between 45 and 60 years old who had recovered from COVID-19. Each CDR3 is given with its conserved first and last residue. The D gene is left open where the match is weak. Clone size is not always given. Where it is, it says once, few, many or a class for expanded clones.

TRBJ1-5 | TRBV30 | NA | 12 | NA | CAWSVRDQPQHF | TGTGCCTGGAGTGTACGAGATCAGCCCCAGCATTTT
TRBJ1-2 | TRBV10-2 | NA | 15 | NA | CASRTSGLSWWGYTF | TGCGCCAGCCGGACCAGCGGACTCTCGTGGTGGGGCTACACCTTC
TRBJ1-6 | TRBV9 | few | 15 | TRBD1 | CASSAQGSDNSPLHF | TGTGCCAGCAGCGCACAGGGGAGCGATAATTCACCCCTCCACTTT
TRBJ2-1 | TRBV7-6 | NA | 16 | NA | CASSLARGPPYNEQFF | TGTGCCAGCAGCTTAGCGCGGGGGCCCCCCTACAATGAGCAGTTCTTC
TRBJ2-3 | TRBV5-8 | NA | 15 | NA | CASSLRRLWSDTQYF | TGTGCCAGCAGCTTGCGTCGCCTTTGGAGTGATACGCAGTATTTT
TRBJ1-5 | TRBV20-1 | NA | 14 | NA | CSASTDTKNQPQHF | TGCAGTGCTAGTACGGACACCAAAAATCAGCCCCAGCATTTT
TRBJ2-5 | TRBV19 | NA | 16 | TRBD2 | CASRSGLAGDQETQYF | TGTGCCAGCCGATCCGGACTAGCGGGAGATCAAGAGACCCAGTACTTC
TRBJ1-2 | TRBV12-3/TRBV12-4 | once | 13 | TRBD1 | CASSWTGDYGYTF | TGTGCCAGCAGTTGGACAGGGGACTATGGCTACACCTTC
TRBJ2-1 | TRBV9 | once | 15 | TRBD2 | CASSVDAGVWNEQFF | TGTGCCAGCAGCGTAGATGCGGGAGTATGGAATGAGCAGTTCTTC
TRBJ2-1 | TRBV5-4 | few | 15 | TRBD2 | CASSPTSGRYNEQFF | TGTGCCAGCAGCCCGACTAGCGGGAGATACAATGAGCAGTTCTTC
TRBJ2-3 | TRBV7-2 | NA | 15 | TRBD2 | CASNGPSGVTDTQYF | TGTGCCAGCAACGGGCCTAGCGGGGTCACAGATACGCAGTATTTT
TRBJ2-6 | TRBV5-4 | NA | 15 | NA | CASSLDSSGANVLTF | TGTGCCAGCAGCTTGGACAGCTCTGGGGCCAACGTCCTGACTTTC
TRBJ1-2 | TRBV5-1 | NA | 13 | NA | CASSLDTNYGYTF | TGCGCCAGCAGCTTGGATACTAACTATGGCTACACCTTC
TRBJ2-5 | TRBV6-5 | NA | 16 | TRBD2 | CASSYLRREGGETQYF | TGTGCCAGCAGTTACCTGCGACGGGAGGGAGGGGAGACCCAGTACTTC
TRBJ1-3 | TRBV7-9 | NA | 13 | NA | CASSRGSGNTIYF | TGTGCCAGCAGCCGGGGGTCTGGAAACACCATATATTTT
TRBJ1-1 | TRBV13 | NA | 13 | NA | CASSPYRNTEAFF | TGTGCCAGCAGCCCCTACCGGAACACTGAAGCTTTCTTT
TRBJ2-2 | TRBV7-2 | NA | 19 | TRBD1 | CASSLRVGQGAGVIGELFF | TGTGCCAGCAGCTTAAGGGTGGGACAGGGCGCGGGAGTCATCGGGGAGCTGTTTTTT
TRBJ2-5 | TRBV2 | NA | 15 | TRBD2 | CASSERRVGGETQYF | TGTGCCAGCAGTGAAAGGCGGGTCGGGGGGGAGACCCAGTACTTC
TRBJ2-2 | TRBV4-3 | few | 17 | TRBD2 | CASSQEGRGIGAGELFF | TGCGCCAGCAGCCAAGAAGGGCGGGGGATTGGTGCCGGGGAGCTGTTTTTT
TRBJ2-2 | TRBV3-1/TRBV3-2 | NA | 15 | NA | CASSQMWGVTGELFF | TGTGCCAGCAGCCAGATGTGGGGGGTAACCGGGGAGCTGTTTTTT
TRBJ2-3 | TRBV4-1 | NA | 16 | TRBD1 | CASSRDREFSTDTQYF | TGCGCCAGCAGCCGGGACAGGGAATTTAGCACAGATACGCAGTATTTT
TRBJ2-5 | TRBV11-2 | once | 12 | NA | CASSSSSETQYF | TGTGCCAGCAGCTCTAGCAGCGAGACCCAGTACTTC
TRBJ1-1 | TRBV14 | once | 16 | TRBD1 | CASSQVGRGSNTEAFF | TGTGCCAGCAGCCAAGTCGGCAGGGGGTCGAACACTGAAGCTTTCTTT
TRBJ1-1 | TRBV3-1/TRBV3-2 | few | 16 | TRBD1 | CASSQLRGRGNTEAFF | TGTGCCAGCAGCCAACTCAGGGGGCGCGGGAACACTGAAGCTTTCTTT
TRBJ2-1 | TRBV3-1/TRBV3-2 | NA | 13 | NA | CASSQGENRGQFF | TGTGCCAGCAGCCAAGGCGAAAACCGGGGGCAGTTCTTC
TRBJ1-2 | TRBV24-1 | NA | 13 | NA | CATSPTGNYGYTF | TGTGCCACCAGCCCGACCGGGAACTATGGCTACACCTTC
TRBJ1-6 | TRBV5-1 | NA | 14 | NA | CASSLRGGNSPLHF | TGCGCCAGCAGCCTTCGGGGGGGTAATTCACCCCTCCACTTT
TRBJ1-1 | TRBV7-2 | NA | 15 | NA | CASSRGQAGNTEAFF | TGTGCCAGCAGCCGTGGGCAGGCGGGGAACACTGAAGCTTTCTTT
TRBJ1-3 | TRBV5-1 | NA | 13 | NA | CASSLDRGNTIYF | TGCGCCAGCAGCCTTGACAGAGGAAACACCATATATTTT
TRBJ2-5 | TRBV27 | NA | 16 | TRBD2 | CASSSILAGVGETQYF | TGTGCCAGCAGTTCCATACTAGCGGGAGTTGGGGAGACCCAGTACTTC
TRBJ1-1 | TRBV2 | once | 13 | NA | CASTFDSNTEAFF | TGTGCCAGCACCTTCGACAGTAACACTGAAGCTTTCTTT
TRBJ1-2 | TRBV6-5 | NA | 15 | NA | CASRPNSPVSYGYTF | TGTGCCAGCAGACCGAACAGCCCAGTGAGCTATGGCTACACCTTC
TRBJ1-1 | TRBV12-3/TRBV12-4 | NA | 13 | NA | CASHRGGYTEAFF | TGTGCCAGCCATAGGGGAGGGTACACTGAAGCTTTCTTT
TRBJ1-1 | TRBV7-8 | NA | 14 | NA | CASSPWGVSTEAFF | TGTGCCAGCAGCCCGTGGGGGGTGAGCACTGAAGCTTTCTTT
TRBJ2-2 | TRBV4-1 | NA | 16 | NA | CASSPPAQGWAGELFF | TGCGCCAGCAGCCCCCCGGCCCAGGGGTGGGCCGGGGAGCTGTTTTTT
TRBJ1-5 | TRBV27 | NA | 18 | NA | CASSLFPFGVGGGQPQHF | TGTGCCAGCAGTTTATTCCCCTTCGGGGTGGGCGGTGGTCAGCCCCAGCATTTT
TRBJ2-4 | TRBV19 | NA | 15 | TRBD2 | CASSPTSGRMNIQYF | TGTGCCAGTAGTCCGACTAGCGGGAGAATGAACATTCAGTACTTC
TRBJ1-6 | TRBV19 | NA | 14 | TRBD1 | CASSSRTGGIPLHF | TGTGCCAGTAGTTCCCGGACAGGGGGCATCCCCCTCCACTTT
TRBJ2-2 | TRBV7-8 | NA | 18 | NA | CASSYSKGLAGTIGELFF | TGTGCCAGCAGCTACTCGAAAGGTCTCGCGGGAACCATCGGGGAGCTGTTTTTT
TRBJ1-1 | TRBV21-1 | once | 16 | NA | CASRGWGRIVNTEAFF | TGTGCCAGCAGGGGGTGGGGCCGAATAGTGAACACTGAAGCTTTCTTT
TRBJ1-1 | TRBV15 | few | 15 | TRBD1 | CATTTTGQPYTEAFF | TGTGCCACCACCACCACGGGACAGCCTTACACTGAAGCTTTCTTT
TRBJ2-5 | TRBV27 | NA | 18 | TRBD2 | CASSLNGLAGDQQETQYF | TGTGCCAGCAGTTTGAACGGACTAGCGGGGGACCAACAAGAGACCCAGTACTTC
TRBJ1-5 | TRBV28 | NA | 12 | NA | CASVVGGQPQHF | TGTGCCAGCGTCGTCGGAGGTCAGCCCCAGCATTTT
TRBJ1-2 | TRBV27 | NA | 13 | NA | CASSPNTRGGYTF | TGTGCCAGCAGTCCCAACACCAGGGGTGGCTACACCTTC
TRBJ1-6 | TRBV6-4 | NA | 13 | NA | CASSLGVGSPLHF | TGTGCCAGCAGTTTAGGGGTCGGTTCACCCCTCCACTTT
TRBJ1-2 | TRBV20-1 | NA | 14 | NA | CSASGSGGDDGYTF | TGCAGTGCTAGTGGTTCGGGCGGGGATGATGGCTACACCTTC
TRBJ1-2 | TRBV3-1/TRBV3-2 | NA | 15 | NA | CASSQDMAGNYGYTF | TGTGCCAGCAGCCAAGATATGGCAGGAAACTATGGCTACACCTTC
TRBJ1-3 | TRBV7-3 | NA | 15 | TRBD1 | CASSLTTNRGETIYF | TGTGCCAGCAGCTTAACCACCAACAGGGGAGAGACCATATATTTT
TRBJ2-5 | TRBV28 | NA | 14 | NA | CASSLLLVKETQYF | TGTGCCAGCAGTTTATTGTTAGTAAAAGAGACCCAGTACTTC
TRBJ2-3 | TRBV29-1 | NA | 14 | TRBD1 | CSVSGTGVTDTQYF | TGCAGCGTCTCCGGGACAGGGGTCACAGATACGCAGTATTTT
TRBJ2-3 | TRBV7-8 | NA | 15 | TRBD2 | CASSQLAGASDTQYF | TGTGCCAGCAGCCAACTAGCGGGAGCATCAGATACGCAGTATTTT